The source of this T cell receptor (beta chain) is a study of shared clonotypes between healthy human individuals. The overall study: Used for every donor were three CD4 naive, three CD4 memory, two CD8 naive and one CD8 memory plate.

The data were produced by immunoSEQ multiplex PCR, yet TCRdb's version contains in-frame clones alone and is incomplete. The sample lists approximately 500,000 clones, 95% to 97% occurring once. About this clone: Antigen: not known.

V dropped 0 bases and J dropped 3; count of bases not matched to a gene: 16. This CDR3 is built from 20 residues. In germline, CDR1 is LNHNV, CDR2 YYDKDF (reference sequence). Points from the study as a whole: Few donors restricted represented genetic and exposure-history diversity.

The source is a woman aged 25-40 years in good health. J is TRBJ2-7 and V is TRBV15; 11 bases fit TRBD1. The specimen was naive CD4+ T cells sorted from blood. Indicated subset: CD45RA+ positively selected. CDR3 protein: CATSRDGGQGAARNLYEQYF. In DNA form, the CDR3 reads TGTGCCACCAGCAGAGATGGTGGACAGGGGGCCGCGCGGAACCTCTACGAGCAGTACTTC.